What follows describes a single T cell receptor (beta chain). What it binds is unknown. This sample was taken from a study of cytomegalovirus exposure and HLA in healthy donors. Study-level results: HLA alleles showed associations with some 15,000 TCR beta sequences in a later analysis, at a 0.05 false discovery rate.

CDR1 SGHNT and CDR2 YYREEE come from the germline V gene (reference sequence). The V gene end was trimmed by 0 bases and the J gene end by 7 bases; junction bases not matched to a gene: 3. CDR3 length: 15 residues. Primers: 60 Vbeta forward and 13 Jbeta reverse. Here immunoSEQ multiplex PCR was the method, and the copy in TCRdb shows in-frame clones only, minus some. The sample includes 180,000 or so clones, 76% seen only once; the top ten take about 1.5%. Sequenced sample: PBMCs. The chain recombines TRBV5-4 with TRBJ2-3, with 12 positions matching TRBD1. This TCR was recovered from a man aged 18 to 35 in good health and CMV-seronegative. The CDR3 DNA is TGTGCCAGCAGCTTGGAGGGGACAGGGGGCTATACGCAGTATTTT. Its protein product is CASSLEGTGGYTQYF. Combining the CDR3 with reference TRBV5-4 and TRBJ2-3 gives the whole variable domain ETGVTQSPTHLIKTRGQQVTLRCSSQSGHNTVSWYQQALGQGPQFIFQYYREEENGRGNFPPRFSGLQFPNYSSELNVNALELDDSALYLCASSLEGTGGYTQYFGPGTRLTVL.